Sequencing of this T cell receptor (beta chain) was carried out in a study of blood T cell repertoires in COVID-19. Background on the study: Material from acute and convalescent COVID-19 was sourced from the United States, Italy and Spain. Nucleic acid was either cDNA or gDNA, and it came from T cells, B-cell-depleted T cells, or PBMCs.

This clone came up once. This CDR3 spans 14 amino acids. V lost 2 bases and J lost 4, with 12 bases in between. Germline-derived CDR1 and CDR2 are KGHSH and LQKENI. In the original analysis: By means of reference gene primer amplification, nucleated cell counts were estimated. Produced via immunoSEQ multiplex PCR; TCRdb's table is partial and in-frame only. Clonal size and the V and J genes are those of that table, whereas D and trimming came from the DNA. Of tens of thousands of clones in the sample, around 90% are singletons; the top ten hold 60% to 65%. The chain combines TRBV18 with TRBJ2-7; perhaps TRBD2 as D (6 bases). The TCR comes from a man aged 65 to 85 with acute or convalescent COVID-19. Sequencing used peripheral blood. The CDR3 here is CASSPTGESYEQYF. The CDR3 nucleotides read TGTGCCAGCTCACCAACGGGGGAGTCGTACGAGCAGTACTTC.